This TCR beta chain was retrieved from a study of blood T cell repertoires in COVID-19. Across the study: Samples taken during acute and convalescent COVID-19 were collected in the United States, Italy and Spain.

V was clipped by 2 bases and J by 8 bases; unmatched bases: 12. The length of the CDR3 is 17 residues. The germline gives CDR1 LGHDT, CDR2 YNNKEL (reference sequence). Profiled with immunoSEQ multiplex PCR; TCRdb holds only in-frame clones, not every one. The data show over 250,000 clones, 85% seen once. Sequenced sample: peripheral blood. The chain joins TRBV3-1 (or the pseudogene TRBV3-2) to TRBJ2-1, with 10 nucleotides matching TRBD2. This sequence was found in a human donor in a cohort sampled during active COVID-19. CDR3 sequence reads: CASSQLVSGRKVDEQFF. The CDR3 DNA follows: TGTGCCAGCAGCCAATTAGTTAGCGGGAGGAAGGTTGATGAGCAGTTCTTC.